Described below is a single TCR beta chain sequence and its context. This sample is drawn from a study of blood T cell repertoires in COVID-19. As for the study in general: Some COVID-19 samples were acute and others convalescent; all came from the United States, Italy and Spain.

This table comes from immunoSEQ multiplex PCR, and its TCRdb copy is limited to in-frame clones, with some not included. The sample has approximately 160,000 clones, approximately 85% seen once. J gave up 4 bases and V 1 base, and 5 bases lay outside the gene matches. Germline CDR1 reads MGHDK; CDR2 reads SYGVNS. The CDR3 is 16 residues long. Sequencing was done on a sample of peripheral blood. The chain links TRBV25-1 to TRBJ2-1, with 9 bases aligning to TRBD2. This sequence originates from a woman aged 55 to 70 with COVID-19, enrolled during active disease. CDR3 in amino acids: CASSEWRLAEYNEQFF. The CDR3 DNA reads TGTGCCAGCAGTGAATGGAGACTAGCGGAATACAATGAGCAGTTCTTC.